One T cell receptor (beta chain) is described in this entry. Its antigen is undetermined. At testing, patients were 2 to 39 years old, with reduced naive and increased memory T-cell proportions. Primers: 52 TRBV forward and 13 TRBJ reverse. TCRdb's table, derived via immunoSEQ multiplex PCR, lists solely in-frame clones and lacks some. The data contain approximately 18,000 clones, roughly 84% of them singletons. These data originate in a study of regulatory T cells. Study observations and caveats: Hydrophobic residues at CDR3 positions 6 and 7 were enriched in conventional CD4+ T cells of CD3G-deficient patients. Skewed V and J usage and few unique V-J pairs marked patient repertoires, most in Tregs.

V lost 0 bases, J lost 5 bases, and 9 bases stayed unmatched. The CDR3 is 16 amino acids. The germline V gene has CDR1 SGHVS and CDR2 FQNEAQ. This sequence joins TRBV7-8 and TRBJ1-1, with TRBD1 matching 7 bases. The sequence came from a person aged 25 to 39 with CD3G deficiency. The sequenced sample was conventional CD4+ T cells sorted from blood. The CDR3 DNA sequence: TGTGCCAGCAGCTTAGCGGCCAGGGGGGAAGGAACTGAAGCTTTCTTT. As protein: CASSLAARGEGTEAFF.